This TCR beta chain appears in the sequencing data of a study of blood T cell repertoires in COVID-19. Study-wide context: Both acute and convalescent COVID-19 samples were obtained from the United States, Italy and Spain. Sources were T cells, B-cell-depleted T cells, or PBMCs; the material itself was cDNA or gDNA.

Per the original methods: Amplification of reference gene primers provided the estimated nucleated cell counts. Sequencing used immunoSEQ multiplex PCR; TCRdb keeps in-frame clones, though not all of them. V, J and clone size reflect that table, while D and trimming were determined from the DNA. Here the sample spans a few hundred thousand clones, about 88% being singletons. V shed 2 bases, J shed 6 bases, and the junction held 11 bases outside the gene matches. This CDR3 comprises 17 residues. CDR1 and CDR2 (germline): MDHEN, SYDVKM. V gene TRBV28 combines with J gene TRBJ2-3, with 10 positions matching TRBD1. The sequence came from a man in his 60s who had recovered from COVID-19. The sequencing sample was made of peripheral blood. CDR3 loop: CASSLIGTGEITDTQYF. CDR3 nucleotide sequence: TGTGCCAGCAGTTTAATAGGGACAGGGGAAATCACGGATACGCAGTATTTT.